This TCR beta chain appears in the sequencing data of a study of vaccination effects on CD4 cells after COVID-19. About the research overall: After vaccination, samples were taken early and late from three convalescent patients. A density of around 2 million PBMC per well was used; these cells were cultured with around 11 IU/ml IL-2 and roughly 10 ug/ml peptides. Study findings and constraints: Convalescents' post-vaccine spike-reactive clones were mainly new, vaccine-induced.

Comment on this clone: Its specificity is unknown.

CDR1 SGHVS and CDR2 FQNEAQ come from the germline V gene. This CDR3 comprises 14 residues. Trimming cost V 2 bases and J 6 bases, with 14 bases left between them. Profiled with immunoSEQ multiplex PCR; TCRdb holds only in-frame clones, not every one. The sample yields 35,000 to 55,000 clones, about 80% seen once. A 10-day culture period preceded the isolation of CD4+ T cells. The person had a PCR-confirmed SARS-CoV-2 infection during March to December 2020. Vaccine administered to participants consisted of two doses of either BNT162b2 or mRNA-1273. The starting material was CD4+ T cells from PBMCs cultured without peptide, obtained after COVID-19 vaccination. The TCR sequence derives from a human donor who had a prior SARS-CoV-2 infection. The chain couples TRBV7-8 to TRBJ2-7; D is possibly TRBD1 or TRBD2 (5 bases each). The CDR3 bases are TGTGCCAGCAGCTTATCCAGGGCGGGTTCCGAGCAGTACTTC. It encodes CASSLSRAGSEQYF.